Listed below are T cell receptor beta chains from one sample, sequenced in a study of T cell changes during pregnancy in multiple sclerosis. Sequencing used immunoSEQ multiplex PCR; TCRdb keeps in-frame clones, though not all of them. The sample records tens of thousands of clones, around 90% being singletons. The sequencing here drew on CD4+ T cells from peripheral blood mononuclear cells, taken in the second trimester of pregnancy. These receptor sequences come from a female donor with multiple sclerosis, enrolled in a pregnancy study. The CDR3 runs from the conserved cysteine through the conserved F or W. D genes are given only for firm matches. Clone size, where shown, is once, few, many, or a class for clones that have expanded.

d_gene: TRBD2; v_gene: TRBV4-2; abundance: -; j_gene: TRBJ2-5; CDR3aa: CASSADGRELGQETQYF; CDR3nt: TGTGCCAGCAGCGCAGACGGGCGGGAGCTCGGGCAAGAGACCCAGTACTTC
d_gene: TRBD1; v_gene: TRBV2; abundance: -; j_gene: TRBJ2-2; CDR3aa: CASSESDRGGTGELFF; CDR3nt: TGTGCCAGCAGTGAATCGGACAGGGGGGGGACCGGGGAGCTGTTTTTT
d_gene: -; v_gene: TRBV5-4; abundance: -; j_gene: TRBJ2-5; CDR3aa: CASSPLALSETQYF; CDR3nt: TGTGCCAGCAGTCCTCTAGCATTAAGTGAGACCCAGTACTTC
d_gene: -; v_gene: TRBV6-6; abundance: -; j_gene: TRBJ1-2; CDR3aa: CASSYSRYGYTF; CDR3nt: TGTGCCAGCAGTTACTCCCGCTATGGCTACACCTTC
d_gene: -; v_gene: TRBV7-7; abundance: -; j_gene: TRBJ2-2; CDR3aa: CASSLKMGSGELFF; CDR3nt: TGTGCTAGCAGCCTCAAGATGGGGAGCGGGGAGCTGTTTTTT
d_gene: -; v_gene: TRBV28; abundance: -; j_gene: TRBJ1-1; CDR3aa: CASSSHMNTEAFF; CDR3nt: TGTGCCAGCAGTTCCCACATGAACACTGAAGCTTTCTTT
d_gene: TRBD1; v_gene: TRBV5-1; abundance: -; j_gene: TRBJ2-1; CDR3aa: CASSLGDREGNEQFF; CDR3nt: TGCGCCAGCAGCTTGGGGGACAGGGAGGGAAATGAGCAGTTCTTC
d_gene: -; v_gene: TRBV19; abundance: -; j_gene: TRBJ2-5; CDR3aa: CATRQSGETQYF; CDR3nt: TGTGCCACCCGACAGAGTGGGGAGACCCAGTACTTC
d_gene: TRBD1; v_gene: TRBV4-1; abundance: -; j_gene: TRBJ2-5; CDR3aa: CASSQGDRGKTQYF; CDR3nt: TGCGCCAGCAGCCAAGGCGACAGGGGAAAGACCCAGTACTTC
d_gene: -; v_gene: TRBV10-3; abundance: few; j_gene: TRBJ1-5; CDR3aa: CAIRGTGTLNQPQHF; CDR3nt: TGTGCCATCAGGGGTACCGGGACACTTAATCAGCCCCAGCATTTT
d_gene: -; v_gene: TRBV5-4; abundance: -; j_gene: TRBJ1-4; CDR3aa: CASSLDTGSNEKLFF; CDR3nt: TGTGCCAGCAGCTTGGATACAGGGTCTAATGAAAAACTGTTTTTT
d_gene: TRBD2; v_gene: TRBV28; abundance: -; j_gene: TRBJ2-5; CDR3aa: CASSRASGRAVETQYF; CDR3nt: TGTGCCAGCAGTAGAGCTAGCGGGAGGGCCGTGGAGACCCAGTACTTC
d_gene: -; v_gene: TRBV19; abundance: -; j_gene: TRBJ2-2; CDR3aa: CASSFQKRTGELFF; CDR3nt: TGTGCCAGTAGTTTCCAGAAGAGGACCGGGGAGCTGTTTTTT
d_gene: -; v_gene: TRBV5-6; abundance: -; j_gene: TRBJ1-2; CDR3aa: CASSRGPNYGYTF; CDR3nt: TGTGCCAGCAGCCGGGGTCCTAACTATGGCTACACCTTC
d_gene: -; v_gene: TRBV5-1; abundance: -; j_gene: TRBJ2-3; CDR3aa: CASSLADRRGTDTQYF; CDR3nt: TGCGCCAGCAGCTTGGCGGACAGGAGGGGCACAGATACGCAGTATTTT
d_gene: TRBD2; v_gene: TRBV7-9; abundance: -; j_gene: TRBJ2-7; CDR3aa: CASSLAAGGLYEQYF; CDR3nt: TGTGCCAGCAGCTTAGCGGCGGGAGGCCTGTACGAGCAGTACTTC
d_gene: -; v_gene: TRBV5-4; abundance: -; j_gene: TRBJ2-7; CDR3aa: CASSQEVLSYEQYF; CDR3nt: TGTGCCAGCAGCCAGGAAGTCCTCTCCTACGAGCAGTACTTC
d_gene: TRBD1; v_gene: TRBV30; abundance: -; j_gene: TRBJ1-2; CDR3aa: CAWRAPQDRAGYGYTF; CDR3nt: TGTGCCTGGAGAGCACCTCAGGACAGGGCCGGCTATGGCTACACCTTC
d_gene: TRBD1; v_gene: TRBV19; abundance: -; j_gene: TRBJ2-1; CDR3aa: CASSIGGTGRSNEQFF; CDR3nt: TGTGCCAGTAGTATAGGAGGGACAGGGAGGTCAAATGAGCAGTTCTTC
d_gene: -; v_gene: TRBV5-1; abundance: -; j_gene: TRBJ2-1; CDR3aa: CASSLRGRMDEQFF; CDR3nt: TGCGCCAGCAGCTTAAGGGGGAGAATGGATGAGCAGTTCTTC
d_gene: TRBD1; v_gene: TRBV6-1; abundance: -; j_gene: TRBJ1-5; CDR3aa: CASRDRTSNQPQHF; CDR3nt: TGTGCCAGCAGGGACAGGACTAGCAATCAGCCCCAGCATTTT
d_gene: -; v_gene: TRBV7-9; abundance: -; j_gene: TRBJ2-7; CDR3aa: CASISVGTSYEQYF; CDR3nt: TGTGCCAGCATCTCCGTTGGGACTTCGTACGAGCAGTACTTC
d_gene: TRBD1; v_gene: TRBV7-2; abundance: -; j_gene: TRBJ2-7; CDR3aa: CASSQFRDSYEQYF; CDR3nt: TGTGCCAGCAGCCAGTTCCGGGACAGCTACGAGCAGTACTTC
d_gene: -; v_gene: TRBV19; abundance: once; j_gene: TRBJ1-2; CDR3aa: CASSSVNYGYTF; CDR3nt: TGTGCCAGTAGTTCAGTTAACTATGGCTACACCTTC
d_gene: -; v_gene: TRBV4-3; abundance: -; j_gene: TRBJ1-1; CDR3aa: CASSQDRGNTEAFF; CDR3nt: TGCGCCAGCAGCCAAGATAGAGGGAACACTGAAGCTTTCTTT
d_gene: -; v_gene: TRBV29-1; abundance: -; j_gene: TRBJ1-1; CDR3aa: CSVVAAGAFF; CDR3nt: TGCAGCGTTGTAGCGGCCGGAGCTTTCTTT
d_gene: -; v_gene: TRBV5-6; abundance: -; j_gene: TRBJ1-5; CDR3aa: CASSSSEGNQPQHF; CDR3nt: -
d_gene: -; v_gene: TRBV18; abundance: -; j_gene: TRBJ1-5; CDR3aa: CASSPPAGNQPQHF; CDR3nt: TGTGCCAGCTCACCACCGGCAGGTAATCAGCCCCAGCATTTT
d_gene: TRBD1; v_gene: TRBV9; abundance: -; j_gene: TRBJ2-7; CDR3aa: CASSADGQGDEQYF; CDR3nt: TGTGCCAGCAGCGCAGACGGACAGGGCGACGAGCAGTACTTC
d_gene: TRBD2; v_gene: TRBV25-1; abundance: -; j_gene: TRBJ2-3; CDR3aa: CASSEPGTSGSRNTQYF; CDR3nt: TGTGCCAGCAGTGAACCCGGGACTAGCGGATCTCGGAATACGCAGTATTTT
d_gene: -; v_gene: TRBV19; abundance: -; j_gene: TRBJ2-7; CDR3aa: CASRQVDSSYEQYF; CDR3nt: TGTGCCAGTAGACAGGTCGACTCCTCCTACGAGCAGTACTTC
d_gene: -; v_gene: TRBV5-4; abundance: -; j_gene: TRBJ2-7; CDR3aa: CASSLEVTGEQYF; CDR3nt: TGTGCCAGCAGCTTGGAGGTGACGGGAGAGCAGTACTTC
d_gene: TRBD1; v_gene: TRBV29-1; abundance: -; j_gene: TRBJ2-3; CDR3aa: CSVARQGSSTDTQYF; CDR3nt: TGCAGCGTTGCCCGACAGGGTTCCAGCACAGATACGCAGTATTTT
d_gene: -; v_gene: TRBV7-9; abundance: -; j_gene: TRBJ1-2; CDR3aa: CASSSEGQTGYTF; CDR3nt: TGTGCCAGCAGCTCCGAGGGACAAACTGGCTACACCTTC
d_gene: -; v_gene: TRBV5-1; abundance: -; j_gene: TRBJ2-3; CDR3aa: CASSFAGPRVDTQYF; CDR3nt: TGCGCCAGCAGCTTCGCGGGACCTCGGGTAGATACGCAGTATTTT
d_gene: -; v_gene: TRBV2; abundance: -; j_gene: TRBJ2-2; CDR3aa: CASQRTGRAGELFF; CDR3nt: TGTGCCAGCCAAAGGACGGGAAGGGCCGGGGAGCTGTTTTTT
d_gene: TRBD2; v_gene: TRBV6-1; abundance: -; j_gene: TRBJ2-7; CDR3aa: CAAAPGGRPYEQYF; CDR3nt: TGTGCCGCTGCCCCGGGCGGGAGGCCCTACGAGCAGTACTTC
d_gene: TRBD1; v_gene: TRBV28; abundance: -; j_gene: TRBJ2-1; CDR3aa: CASRGYSSGTGTGIYNEQFF; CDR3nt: TGTGCCAGCAGGGGATACAGCTCAGGAACGGGGACAGGGATCTACAATGAGCAGTTCTTC
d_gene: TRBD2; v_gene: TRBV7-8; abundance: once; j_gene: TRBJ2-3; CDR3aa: CASSLGAGAADTQYF; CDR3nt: TGTGCCAGCAGCTTAGGAGCGGGAGCCGCAGATACGCAGTATTTT